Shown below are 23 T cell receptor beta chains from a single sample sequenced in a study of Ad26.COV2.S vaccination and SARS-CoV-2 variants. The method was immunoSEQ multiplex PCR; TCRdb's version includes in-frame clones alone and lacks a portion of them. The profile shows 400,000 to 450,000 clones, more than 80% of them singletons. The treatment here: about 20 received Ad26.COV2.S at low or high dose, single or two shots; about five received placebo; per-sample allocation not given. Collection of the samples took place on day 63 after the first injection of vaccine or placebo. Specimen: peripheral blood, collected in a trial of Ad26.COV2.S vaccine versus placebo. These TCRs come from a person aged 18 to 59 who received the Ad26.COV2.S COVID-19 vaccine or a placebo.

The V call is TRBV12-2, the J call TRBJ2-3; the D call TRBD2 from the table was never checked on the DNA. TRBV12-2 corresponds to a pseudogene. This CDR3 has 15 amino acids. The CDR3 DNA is TGTGCAAGTCGCTTAGTTGAGCGGAGCTGGGATACGCAGTATTTT. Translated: CASRLVERSWDTQYF.

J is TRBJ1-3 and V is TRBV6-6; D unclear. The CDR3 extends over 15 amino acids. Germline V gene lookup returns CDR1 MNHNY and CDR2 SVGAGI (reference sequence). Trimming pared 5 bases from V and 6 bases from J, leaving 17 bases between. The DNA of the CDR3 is TGTGCCAGCAGTGGAGGATGGAGTCGGGAAAACACCATATATTTT. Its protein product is CASSGGWSRENTIYF.

Written as DNA, the CDR3 is TGTGCCAGCAGCTACGGGGGCCTTGGTGGCTACACCTTC. This sequence encodes CASSYGGLGGYTF. The chain recombines TRBV7-9 with TRBJ1-2, with D possibly matching TRBD1 (6 bases). Trimming left V 4 bases short and J 7 bases short, with 13 bases between. Germline loops: CDR1 SEHNR, CDR2 FQNEAQ (reference sequence). The CDR3 spans 13 residues.

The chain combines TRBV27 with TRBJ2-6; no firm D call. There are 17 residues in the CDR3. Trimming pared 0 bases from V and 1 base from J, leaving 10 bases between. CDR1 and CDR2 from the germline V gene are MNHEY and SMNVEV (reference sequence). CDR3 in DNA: TGTGCCAGCAGTTTATCGACCTTTTGGTCTGGGGCCAACGTCCTGACTTTC. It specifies CASSLSTFWSGANVLTF. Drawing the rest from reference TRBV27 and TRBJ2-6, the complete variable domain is EAQVTQNPRYLITVTGKKLTVTCSQNMNHEYMSWYRQDPGLGLRQIYYSMNVEVTDKGDVPEGYKVSRKEKRNFPLILESPSPNQTSLYFCASSLSTFWSGANVLTFGAGSRLTVL.

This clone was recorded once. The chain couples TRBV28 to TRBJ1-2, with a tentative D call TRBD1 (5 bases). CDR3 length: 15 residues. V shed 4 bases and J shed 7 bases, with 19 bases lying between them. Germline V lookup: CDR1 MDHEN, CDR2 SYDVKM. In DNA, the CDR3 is TGTGCCAGCAGTTCGCCCCAGGGATATTCAGGTGGCTACACCTTC. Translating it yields CASSSPQGYSGGYTF.

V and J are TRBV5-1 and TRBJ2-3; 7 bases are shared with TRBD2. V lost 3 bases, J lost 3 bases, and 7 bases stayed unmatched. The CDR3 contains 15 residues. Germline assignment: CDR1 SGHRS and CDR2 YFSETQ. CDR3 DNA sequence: TGCGCCAGCAGCTCAGGCGGGAGTGGGACAGATACGCAGTATTTT. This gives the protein CASSSGGSGTDTQYF.

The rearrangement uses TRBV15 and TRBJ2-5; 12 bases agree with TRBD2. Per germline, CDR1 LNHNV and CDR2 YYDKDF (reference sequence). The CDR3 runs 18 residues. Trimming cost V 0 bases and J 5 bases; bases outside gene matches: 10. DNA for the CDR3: TGTGCCACCAGCAGAGATTTTGCGGTTGGACTAGCGGGGGAGACCCAGTACTTC. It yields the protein CATSRDFAVGLAGETQYF.

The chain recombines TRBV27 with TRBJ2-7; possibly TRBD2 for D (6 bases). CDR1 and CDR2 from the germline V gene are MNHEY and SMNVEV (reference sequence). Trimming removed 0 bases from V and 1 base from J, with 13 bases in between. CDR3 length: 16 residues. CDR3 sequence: CASSLSKERVSYEQYF. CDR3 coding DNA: TGTGCCAGCAGTTTATCGAAGGAGCGGGTTTCCTACGAGCAGTACTTC.

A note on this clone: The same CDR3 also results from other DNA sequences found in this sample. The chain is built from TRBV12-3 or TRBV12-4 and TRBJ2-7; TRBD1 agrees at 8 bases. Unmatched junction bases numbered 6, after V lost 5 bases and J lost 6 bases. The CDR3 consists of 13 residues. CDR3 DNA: TGTGCCAGCAGTCTCGGACAGGGCTCCGAGCAGTACTTC. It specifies CASSLGQGSEQYF.

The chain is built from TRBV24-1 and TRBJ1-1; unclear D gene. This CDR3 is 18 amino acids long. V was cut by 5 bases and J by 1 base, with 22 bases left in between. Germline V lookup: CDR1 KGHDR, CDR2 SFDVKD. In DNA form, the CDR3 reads TGTGCCACCAGTGCGCACCCAGGTAGAGGGCTGGGGAACACTGAAGCTTTCTTT. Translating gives CATSAHPGRGLGNTEAFF.

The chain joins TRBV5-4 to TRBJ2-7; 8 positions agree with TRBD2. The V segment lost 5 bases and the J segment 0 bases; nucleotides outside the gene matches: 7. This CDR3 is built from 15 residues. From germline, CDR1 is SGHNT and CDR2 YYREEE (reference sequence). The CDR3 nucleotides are TGTGCCAGCAGATTCGAGCGGGGGTTCTCCTACGAGCAGTACTTC. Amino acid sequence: CASRFERGFSYEQYF.

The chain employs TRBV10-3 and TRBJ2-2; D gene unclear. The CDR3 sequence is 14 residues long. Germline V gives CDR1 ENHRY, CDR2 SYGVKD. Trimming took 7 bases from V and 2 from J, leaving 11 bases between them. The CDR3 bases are TGTGCCATCACATTCGGCAGTAACACCGGGGAGCTGTTTTTT. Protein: CAITFGSNTGELFF.

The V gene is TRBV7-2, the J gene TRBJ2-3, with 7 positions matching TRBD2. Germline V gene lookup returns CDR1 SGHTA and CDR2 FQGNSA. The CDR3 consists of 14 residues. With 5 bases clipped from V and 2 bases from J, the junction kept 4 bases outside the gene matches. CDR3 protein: CASSHGTTTDTQYF. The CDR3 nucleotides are TGTGCCAGCAGCCACGGGACTACCACAGATACGCAGTATTTT.

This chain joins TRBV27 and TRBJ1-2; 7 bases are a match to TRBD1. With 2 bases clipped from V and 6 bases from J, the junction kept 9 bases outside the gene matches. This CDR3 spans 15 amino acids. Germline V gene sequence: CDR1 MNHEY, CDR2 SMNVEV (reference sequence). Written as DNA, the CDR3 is TGTGCCAGCAGTTTAGGGGACAGAGGTATCCATGGCTACACCTTC. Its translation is CASSLGDRGIHGYTF.

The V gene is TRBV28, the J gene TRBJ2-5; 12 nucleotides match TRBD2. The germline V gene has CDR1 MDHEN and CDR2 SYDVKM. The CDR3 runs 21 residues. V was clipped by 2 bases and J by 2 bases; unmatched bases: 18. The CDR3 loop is CASSLGLAGGPKPSKQETQYF. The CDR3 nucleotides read TGTGCCAGCAGTTTAGGTCTAGCGGGAGGGCCTAAACCATCCAAACAAGAGACCCAGTACTTC.

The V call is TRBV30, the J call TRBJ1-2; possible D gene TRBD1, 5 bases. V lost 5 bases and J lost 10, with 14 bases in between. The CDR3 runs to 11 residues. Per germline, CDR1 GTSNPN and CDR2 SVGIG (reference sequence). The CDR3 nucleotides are TGTGCCTGGGGGGGGAGGATGGACTACACCTTC. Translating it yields CAWGGRMDYTF.

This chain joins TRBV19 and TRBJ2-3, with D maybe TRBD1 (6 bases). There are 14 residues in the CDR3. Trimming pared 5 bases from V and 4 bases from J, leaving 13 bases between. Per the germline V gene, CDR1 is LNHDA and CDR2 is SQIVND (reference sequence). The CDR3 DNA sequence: TGTGCCAGTAGTCCCTTAGACAGGTCAGATACGCAGTATTTT. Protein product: CASSPLDRSDTQYF.

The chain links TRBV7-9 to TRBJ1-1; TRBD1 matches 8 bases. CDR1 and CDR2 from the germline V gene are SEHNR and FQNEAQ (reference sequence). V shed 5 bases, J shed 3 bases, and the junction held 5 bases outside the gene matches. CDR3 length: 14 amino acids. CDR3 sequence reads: CASSLTRGHTEAFF. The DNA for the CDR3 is TGTGCCAGCAGCCTTACCAGGGGGCACACTGAAGCTTTCTTT.

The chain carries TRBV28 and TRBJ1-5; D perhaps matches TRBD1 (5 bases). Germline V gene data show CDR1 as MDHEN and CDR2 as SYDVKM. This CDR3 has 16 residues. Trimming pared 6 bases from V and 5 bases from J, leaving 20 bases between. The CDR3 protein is CASRYPGAGTHQPQHF. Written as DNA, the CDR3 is TGTGCCAGCAGATACCCTGGCGCAGGGACGCATCAGCCCCAGCATTTT.

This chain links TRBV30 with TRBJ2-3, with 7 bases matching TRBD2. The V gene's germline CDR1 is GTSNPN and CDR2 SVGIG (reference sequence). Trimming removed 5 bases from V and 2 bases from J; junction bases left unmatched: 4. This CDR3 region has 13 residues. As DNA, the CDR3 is TGTGCCTGGCAGGGAGGGCCCACAGATACGCAGTATTTT. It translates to CAWQGGPTDTQYF.

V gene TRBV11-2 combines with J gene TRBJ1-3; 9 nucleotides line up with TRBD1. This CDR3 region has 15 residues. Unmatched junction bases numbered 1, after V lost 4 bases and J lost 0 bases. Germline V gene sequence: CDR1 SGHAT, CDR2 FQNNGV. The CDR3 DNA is TGTGCCAGCAGCTGGACAGGGGCCTCTGGAAACACCATATATTTT. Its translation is CASSWTGASGNTIYF.

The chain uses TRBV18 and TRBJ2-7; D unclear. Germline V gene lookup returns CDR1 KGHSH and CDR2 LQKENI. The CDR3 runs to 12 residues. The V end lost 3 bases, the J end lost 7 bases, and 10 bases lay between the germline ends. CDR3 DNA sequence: TGTGCCAGCTCACCTGCCTTGGGGGAGCAGTACTTC. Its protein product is CASSPALGEQYF.

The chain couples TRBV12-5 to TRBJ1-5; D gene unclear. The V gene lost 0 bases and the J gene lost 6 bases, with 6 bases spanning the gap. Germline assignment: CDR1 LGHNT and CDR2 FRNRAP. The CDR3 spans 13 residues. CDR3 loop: CASGLVLGQPQHF. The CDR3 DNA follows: TGTGCTAGTGGTTTGGTACTTGGTCAGCCCCAGCATTTT. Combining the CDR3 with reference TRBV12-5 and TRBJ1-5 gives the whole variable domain DARVTQTPRHKVTEMGQEVTMRCQPILGHNTVFWYRQTMMQGLELLAYFRNRAPLDDSGMPKDRFSAEMPDATLATLKIQPSEPRDSAVYFCASGLVLGQPQHFGDGTRLSIL.